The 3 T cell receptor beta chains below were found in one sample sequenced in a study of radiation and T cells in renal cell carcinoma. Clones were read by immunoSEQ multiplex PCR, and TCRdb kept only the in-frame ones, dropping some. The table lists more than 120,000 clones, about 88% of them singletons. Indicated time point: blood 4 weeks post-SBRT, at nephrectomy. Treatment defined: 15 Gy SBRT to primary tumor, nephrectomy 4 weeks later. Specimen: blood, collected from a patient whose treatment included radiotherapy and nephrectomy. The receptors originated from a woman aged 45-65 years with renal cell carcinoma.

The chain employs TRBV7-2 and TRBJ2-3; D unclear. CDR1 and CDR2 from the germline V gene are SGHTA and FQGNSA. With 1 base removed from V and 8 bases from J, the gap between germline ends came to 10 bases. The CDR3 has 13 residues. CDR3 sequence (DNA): TGTGCCAGCAGCTTAGGTACCACCAGTACGCAGTATTTT. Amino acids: CASSLGTTSTQYF.

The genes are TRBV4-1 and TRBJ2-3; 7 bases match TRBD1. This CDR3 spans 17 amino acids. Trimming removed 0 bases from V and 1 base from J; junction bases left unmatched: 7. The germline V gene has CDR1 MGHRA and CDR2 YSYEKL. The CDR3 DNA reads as TGCGCCAGCAGCCAAGAACCCAGACAGGGAGGCACAGATACGCAGTATTTT. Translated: CASSQEPRQGGTDTQYF.

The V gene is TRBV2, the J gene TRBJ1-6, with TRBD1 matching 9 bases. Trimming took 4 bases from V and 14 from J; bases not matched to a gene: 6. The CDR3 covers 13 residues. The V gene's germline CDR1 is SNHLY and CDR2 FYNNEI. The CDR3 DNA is TGTGCCAGCAGTGCCGGGACAGGGCTCACCCTCCACTTT. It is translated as CASSAGTGLTLHF.